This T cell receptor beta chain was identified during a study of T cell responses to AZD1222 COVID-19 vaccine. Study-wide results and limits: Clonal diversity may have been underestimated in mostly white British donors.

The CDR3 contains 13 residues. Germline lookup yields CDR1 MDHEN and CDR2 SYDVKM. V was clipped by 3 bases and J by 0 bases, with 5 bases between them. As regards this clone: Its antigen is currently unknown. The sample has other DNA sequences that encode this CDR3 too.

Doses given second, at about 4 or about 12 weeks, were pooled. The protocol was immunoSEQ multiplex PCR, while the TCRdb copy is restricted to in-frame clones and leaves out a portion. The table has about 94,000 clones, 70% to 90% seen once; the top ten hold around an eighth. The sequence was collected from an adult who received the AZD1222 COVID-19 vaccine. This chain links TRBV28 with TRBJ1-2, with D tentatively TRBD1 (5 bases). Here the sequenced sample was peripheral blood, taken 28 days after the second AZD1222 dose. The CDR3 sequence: CASSLTANYGYTF. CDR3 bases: TGTGCCAGCAGTTTGACAGCTAACTATGGCTACACCTTC.